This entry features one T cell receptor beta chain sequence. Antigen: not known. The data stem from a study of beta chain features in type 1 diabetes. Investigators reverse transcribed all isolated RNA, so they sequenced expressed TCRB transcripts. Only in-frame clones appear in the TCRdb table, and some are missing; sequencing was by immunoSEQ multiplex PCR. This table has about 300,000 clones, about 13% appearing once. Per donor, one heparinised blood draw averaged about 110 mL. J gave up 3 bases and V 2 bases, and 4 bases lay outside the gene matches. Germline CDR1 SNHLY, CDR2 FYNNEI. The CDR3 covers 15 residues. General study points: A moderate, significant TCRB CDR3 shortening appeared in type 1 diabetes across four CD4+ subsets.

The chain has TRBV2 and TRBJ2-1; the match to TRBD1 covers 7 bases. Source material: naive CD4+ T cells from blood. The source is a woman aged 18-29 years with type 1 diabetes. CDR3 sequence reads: CASSEQGVVYNEQFF. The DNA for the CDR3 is TGTGCCAGCAGTGAACAGGGGGTGGTCTACAATGAGCAGTTCTTC.